Described below is a single TCR beta chain sequence and its context. Its specificity is unknown. Germline-derived CDR1 and CDR2 are SQVTM and ANQGSEA. The V gene end was trimmed by 0 bases and the J gene end by 3 bases; junction bases not matched to a gene: 3. The CDR3 totals 15 residues. The record originates from a study of cytomegalovirus exposure and HLA in healthy donors. Study-wide points: A later analysis, which compared TCR beta chains of equal frequency, found the HLA-associated ones more clonally expanded.

The PCR used 60 Vbeta and 13 Jbeta primers. Here immunoSEQ multiplex PCR was the method, and the copy in TCRdb shows in-frame clones only, minus some. The data hold some 150,000 clones, with about 80% observed a single time. Sequenced sample: PBMCs. The chain carries TRBV29-1 and TRBJ1-4, with 8 bases lining up with TRBD1. This TCR was sampled from a man aged 18 to 35 in good health and CMV-seropositive. The CDR3 DNA is TGCAGCGTTGAAGAAGAGACAGGGGCTAATGAAAAACTGTTTTTT. Protein product: CSVEEETGANEKLFF.